This T cell receptor (beta chain) was sequenced during a study of cytomegalovirus exposure and HLA in healthy donors. Whole-study context: The 90 to 150 validation repertoires matched the roughly 650 first-cohort repertoires in platform, a later analysis reported.

V shed 3 bases, J shed 4 bases, and the junction held 13 bases outside the gene matches. The CDR3 extends over 18 amino acids. Germline CDR1 is SGHDT and CDR2 is YYEEEE. This table comes from immunoSEQ multiplex PCR, and its TCRdb copy is limited to in-frame clones, with some not included. This table has some 110,000 clones, roughly 90% appearing once. The receptor's source is a woman younger than 35 in good health and CMV-seropositive. The specimen was PBMCs. The chain is built from TRBV5-6 and TRBJ1-6; 7 bases are a match to TRBD1. The CDR3 region has the DNA TGTGCCAGCAGCTGGAAACACAGGGGAATTTTTTATAATTCACCCCTCCACTTT. Protein product: CASSWKHRGIFYNSPLHF.